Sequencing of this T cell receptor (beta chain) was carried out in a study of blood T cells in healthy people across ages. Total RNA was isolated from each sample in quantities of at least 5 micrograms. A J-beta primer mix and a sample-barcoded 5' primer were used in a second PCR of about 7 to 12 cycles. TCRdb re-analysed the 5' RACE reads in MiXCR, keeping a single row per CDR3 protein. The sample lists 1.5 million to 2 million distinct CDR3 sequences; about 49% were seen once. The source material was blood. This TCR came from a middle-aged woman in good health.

The CDR3 DNA sequence: TGCAGCGTTGAAATCGCGGGGACCCAGTACTTC. Residues: CSVEIAGTQYF. V and J are TRBV29-1 and TRBJ2-7; D is perhaps TRBD2 (5 bases). The DNA matches TRBJ2-5 better at its end, which makes the J call doubtful. From germline, CDR1 is SQVTM and CDR2 ANQGSEA. The CDR3 has 11 residues.